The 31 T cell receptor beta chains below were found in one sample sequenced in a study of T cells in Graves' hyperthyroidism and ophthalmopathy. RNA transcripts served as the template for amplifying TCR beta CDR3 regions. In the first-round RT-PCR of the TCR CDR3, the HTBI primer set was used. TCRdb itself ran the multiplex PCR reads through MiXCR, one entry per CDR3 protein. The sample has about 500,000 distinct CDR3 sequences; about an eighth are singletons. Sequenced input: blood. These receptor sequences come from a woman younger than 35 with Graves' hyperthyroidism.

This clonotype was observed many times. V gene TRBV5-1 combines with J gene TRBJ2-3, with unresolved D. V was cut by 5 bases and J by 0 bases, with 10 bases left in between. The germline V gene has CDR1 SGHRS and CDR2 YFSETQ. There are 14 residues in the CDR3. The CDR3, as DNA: TGCGCCAGCAGATACCAGTCTAGCACAGATACGCAGTATTTT. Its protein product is CASRYQSSTDTQYF.

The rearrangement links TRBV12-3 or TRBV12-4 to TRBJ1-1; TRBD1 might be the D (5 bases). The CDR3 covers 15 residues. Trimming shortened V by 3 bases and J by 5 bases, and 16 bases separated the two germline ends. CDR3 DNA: TGTGCCAGCAGTTTCACGCAGGGTGGCGGTACTGAAGCTTTCTTT. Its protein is CASSFTQGGGTEAFF.

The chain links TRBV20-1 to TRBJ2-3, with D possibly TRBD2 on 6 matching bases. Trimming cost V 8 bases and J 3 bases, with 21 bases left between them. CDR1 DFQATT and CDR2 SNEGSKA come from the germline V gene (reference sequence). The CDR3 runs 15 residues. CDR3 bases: TGCAGTACTACGGATAGGAGGGGCTGGACAGATACGCAGTATTTT. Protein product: CSTTDRRGWTDTQYF.

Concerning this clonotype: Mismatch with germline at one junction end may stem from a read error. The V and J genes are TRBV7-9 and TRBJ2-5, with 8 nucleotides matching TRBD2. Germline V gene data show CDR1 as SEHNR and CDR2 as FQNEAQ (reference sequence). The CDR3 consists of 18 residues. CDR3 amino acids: CASSPREASGSALEAQYF. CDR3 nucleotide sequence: TGTGCCAGCAGCCCACGGGAGGCCAGCGGGAGTGCCTTAGAGGCCCAGTACTTC.

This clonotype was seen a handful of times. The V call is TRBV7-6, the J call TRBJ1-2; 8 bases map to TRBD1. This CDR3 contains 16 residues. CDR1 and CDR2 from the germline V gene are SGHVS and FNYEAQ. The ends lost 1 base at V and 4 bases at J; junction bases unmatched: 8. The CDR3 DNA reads TGTGCCAGCAGCTTAGTCGGACAGGGTGGCCCCTATGGCTACACCTTC. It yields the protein CASSLVGQGGPYGYTF.

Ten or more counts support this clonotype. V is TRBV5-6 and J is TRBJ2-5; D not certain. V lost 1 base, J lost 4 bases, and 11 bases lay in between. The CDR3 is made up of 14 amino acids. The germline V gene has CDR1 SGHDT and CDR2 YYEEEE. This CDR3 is CASSLTRRGETQYF. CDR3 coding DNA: TGTGCCAGCAGCTTGACGAGGCGAGGAGAGACCCAGTACTTC.

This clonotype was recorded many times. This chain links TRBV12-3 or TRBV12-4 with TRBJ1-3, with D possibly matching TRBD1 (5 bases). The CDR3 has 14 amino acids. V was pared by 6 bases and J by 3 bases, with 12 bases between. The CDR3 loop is CASRTDGFGNTIYF. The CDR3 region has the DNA TGTGCCAGCAGGACAGACGGTTTTGGAAACACCATATATTTT.

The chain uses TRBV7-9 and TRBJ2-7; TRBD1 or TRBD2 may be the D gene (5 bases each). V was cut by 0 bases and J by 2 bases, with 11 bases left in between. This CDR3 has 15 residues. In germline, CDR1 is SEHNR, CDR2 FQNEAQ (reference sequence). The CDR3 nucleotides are TGTGCCAGCAGCTTAGCGGGGGTGATCCCCTACGAGCAGTACGTC. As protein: CASSLAGVIPYEQYV.

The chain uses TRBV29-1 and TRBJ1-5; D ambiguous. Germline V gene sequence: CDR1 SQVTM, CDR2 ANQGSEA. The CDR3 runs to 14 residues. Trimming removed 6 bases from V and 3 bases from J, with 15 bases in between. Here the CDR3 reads CSVKTVDSNQPQHF. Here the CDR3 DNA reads TGCAGCGTCAAAACAGTGGACTCCAATCAGCCCCAGCATTTT.

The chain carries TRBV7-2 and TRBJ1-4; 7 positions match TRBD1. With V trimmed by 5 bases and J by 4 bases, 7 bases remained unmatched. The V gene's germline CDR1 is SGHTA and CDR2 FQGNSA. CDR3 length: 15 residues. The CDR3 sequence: CASSRGQTYNEKLFF. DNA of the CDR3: TGTGCCAGCAGCAGGGGACAGACTTATAATGAAAAACTGTTTTTT.

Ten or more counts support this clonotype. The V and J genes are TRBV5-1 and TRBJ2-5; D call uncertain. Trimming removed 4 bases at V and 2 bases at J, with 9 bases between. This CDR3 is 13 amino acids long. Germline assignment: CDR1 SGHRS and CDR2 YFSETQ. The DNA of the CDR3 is TGCGCCAGCAGCGGGCTGGGGCAAGAGACCCAGTACTTC. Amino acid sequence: CASSGLGQETQYF.

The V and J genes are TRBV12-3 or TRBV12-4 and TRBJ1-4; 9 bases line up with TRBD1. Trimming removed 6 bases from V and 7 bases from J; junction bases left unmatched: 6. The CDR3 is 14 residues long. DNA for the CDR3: TGTGCCAGCAGCCGGGACAGGGAAGGTGAAAAACTGTTTTTT. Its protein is CASSRDREGEKLFF.

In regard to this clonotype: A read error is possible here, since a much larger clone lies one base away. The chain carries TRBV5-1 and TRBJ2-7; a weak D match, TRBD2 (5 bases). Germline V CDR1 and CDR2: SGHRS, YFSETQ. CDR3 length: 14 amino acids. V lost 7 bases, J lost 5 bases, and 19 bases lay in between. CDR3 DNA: TGCGCCAGCTCCGAGGAGGCTTCGAGACACGAGCAGTACTTC. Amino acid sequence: CASSEEASRHEQYF.

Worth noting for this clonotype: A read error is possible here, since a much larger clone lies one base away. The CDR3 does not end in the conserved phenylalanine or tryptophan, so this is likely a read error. The CDR3 protein is CSVLAGGMNEQFL. In DNA form, the CDR3 reads TGCAGCGTTCTTGCGGGAGGGATGAATGAGCAGTTCCTC. The chain has TRBV29-1 and TRBJ2-1; 9 positions match TRBD2. The V gene's germline CDR1 is SQVTM and CDR2 ANQGSEA. The CDR3 consists of 13 residues. V trimming: 5 bases; J trimming: 7 bases; junction bases outside the gene matches: 6.

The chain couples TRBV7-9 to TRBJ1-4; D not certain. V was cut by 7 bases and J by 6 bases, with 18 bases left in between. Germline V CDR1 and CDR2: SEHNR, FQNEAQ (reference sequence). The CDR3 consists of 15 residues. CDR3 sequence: CASTPRGWNYEKLFF. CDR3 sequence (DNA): TGTGCCAGCACCCCCCGTGGGTGGAACTATGAAAAACTGTTTTTT.

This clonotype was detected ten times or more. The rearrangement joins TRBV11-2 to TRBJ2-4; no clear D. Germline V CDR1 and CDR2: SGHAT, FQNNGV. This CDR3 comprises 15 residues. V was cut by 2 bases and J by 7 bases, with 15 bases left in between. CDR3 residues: CASSLWLDIMNIQYF. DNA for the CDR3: TGTGCCAGCAGCTTATGGCTCGACATAATGAACATTCAGTACTTC.

The CDR3 bases are TGTGCCAGCTCACCGGGTCAGGGGACCTACTCCTACGAGCAGTACTTC. This gives the protein CASSPGQGTYSYEQYF. V and J are TRBV18 and TRBJ2-7, with a possible D match to TRBD1 (6 bases). There are 16 residues in the CDR3. V was shortened by 3 bases and J by 0 bases, with 15 bases between the two germline ends. Per germline, CDR1 KGHSH and CDR2 LQKENI. The full variable domain, completed using reference TRBV18 and TRBJ2-7, is NAGVMQNPRHLVRRRGQEARLRCSPMKGHSHVYWYRQLPEEGLKFMVYLQKENIIDESGMPKERFSAEFPKEGPSILRIQQVVRGDSAAYFCASSPGQGTYSYEQYFGPGTRLTVT.

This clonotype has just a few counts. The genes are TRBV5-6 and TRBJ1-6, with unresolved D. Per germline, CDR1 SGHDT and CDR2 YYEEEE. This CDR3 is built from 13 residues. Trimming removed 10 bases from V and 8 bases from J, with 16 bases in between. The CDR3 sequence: CASTGSRDSPLHF. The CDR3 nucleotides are TGTGCCTCAACTGGGAGTAGGGATTCACCCCTCCACTTT.

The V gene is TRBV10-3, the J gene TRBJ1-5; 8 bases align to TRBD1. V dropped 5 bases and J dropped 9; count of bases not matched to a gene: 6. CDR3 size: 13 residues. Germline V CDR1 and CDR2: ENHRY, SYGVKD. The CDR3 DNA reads TGTGCCATCAGTAGGACAGGGCCCAGGCCCCAGCATTTT. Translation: CAISRTGPRPQHF.

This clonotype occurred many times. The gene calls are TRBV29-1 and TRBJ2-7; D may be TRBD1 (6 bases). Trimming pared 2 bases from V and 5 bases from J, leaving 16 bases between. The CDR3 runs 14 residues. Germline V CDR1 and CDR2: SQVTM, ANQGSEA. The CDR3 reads CSVEWAGARNEQYF. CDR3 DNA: TGCAGCGTTGAATGGGCAGGGGCCCGAAACGAGCAGTACTTC.

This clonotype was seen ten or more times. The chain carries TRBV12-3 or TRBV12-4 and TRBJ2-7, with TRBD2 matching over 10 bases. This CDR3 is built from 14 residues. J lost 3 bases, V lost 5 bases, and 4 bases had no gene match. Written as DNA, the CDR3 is TGTGCCAGCAGTCAACTAGCGGGATTCTACGAGCAGTACTTC. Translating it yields CASSQLAGFYEQYF.

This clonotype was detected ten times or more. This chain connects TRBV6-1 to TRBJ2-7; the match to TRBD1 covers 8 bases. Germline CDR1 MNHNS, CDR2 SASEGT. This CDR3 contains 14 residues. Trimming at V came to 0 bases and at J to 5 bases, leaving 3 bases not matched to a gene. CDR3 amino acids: CASSEARTGHEQYV. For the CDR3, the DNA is TGTGCCAGCAGTGAAGCCCGGACAGGGCACGAGCAGTACGTC.

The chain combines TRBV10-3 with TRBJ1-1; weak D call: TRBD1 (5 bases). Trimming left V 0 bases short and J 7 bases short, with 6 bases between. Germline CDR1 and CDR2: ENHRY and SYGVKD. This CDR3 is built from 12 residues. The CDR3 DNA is TGTGCCATCAGTGAGTCGAGGGGTGAAGCTTTCTTT. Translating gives CAISESRGEAFF.

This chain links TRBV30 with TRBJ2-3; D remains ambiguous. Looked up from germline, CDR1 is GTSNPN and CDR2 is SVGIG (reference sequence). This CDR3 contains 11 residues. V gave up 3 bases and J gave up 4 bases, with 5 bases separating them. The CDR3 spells CAWSTADTQYF. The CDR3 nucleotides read TGTGCCTGGAGCACTGCAGATACGCAGTATTTT.

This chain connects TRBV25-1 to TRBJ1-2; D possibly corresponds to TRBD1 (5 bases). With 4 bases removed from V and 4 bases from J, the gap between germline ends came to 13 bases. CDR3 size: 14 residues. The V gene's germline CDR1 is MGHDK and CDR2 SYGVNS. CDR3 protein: CASSGETDIYGYTF. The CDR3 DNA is TGTGCCAGCAGTGGAGAGACAGATATCTATGGCTACACCTTC.

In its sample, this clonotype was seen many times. The CDR3 DNA reads TGTGCCAGCAGCTTACGGGTCGACGGTTTCTACAATGAGCAGTTCTTC. It translates to CASSLRVDGFYNEQFF. The chain links TRBV11-2 to TRBJ2-1; D is undetermined. The CDR3 sequence is 16 residues long. The V and J ends lost 2 bases and 3 bases respectively, with 14 bases between them. Germline CDR1 reads SGHAT; CDR2 reads FQNNGV.

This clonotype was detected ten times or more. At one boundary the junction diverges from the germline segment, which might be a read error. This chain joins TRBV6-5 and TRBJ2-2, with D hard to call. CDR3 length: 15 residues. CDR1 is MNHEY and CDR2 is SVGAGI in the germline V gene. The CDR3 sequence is CASSDSPKNTGELFF. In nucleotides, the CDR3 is TGTGCCAGCAGTGACTCGCCAAAGAACACCGGGGAGCTGTTTTTT.

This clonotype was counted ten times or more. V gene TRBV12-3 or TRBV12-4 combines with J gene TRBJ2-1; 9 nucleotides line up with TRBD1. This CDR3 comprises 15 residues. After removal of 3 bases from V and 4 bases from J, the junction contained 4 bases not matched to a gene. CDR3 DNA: TGTGCCAGCAGTTTGGGGGACAGGGAATACAATGAGCAGTTCTTC. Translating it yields CASSLGDREYNEQFF.

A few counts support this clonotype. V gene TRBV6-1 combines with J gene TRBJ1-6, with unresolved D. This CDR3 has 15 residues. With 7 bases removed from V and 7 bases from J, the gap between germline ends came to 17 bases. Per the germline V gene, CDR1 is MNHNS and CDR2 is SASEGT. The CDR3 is CASTLRPGRNSPLHF. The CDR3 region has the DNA TGTGCCAGCACCCTCCGGCCCGGAAGGAATTCACCCCTCCACTTT.

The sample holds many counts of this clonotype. CDR3 loop: CASSEPSRVGKTQYF. The CDR3 DNA reads TGCGCCAGCAGTGAGCCCTCCAGGGTTGGAAAGACCCAGTACTTC. J is TRBJ2-5 and V is TRBV10-2; perhaps TRBD1 as D (5 bases). There are 15 residues in the CDR3. With 2 bases removed from V and 6 bases from J, the gap between germline ends came to 16 bases. Per germline, CDR1 WSHSY and CDR2 SAAADI.

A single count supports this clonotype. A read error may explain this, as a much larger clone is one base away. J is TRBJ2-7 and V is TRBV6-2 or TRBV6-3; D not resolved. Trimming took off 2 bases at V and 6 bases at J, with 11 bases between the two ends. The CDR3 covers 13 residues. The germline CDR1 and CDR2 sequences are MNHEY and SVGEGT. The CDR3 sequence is CASSYHLVSEQYV. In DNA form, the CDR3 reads TGTGCCAGCAGTTACCATCTAGTGAGCGAGCAGTACGTC.